This T cell receptor (beta chain) came from a study of cytomegalovirus exposure and HLA in healthy donors. Across the whole study: Tens of millions of unique TCRs from HLA-typed donors made up an early data release.

As for this clone: The target antigen is unknown.

The PCR employed 60 Vbeta primers together with 13 Jbeta primers. Sequencing was performed with immunoSEQ multiplex PCR; in TCRdb, only in-frame clones are kept and a portion is missing. The sample consists of hundreds of thousands of clones, approximately 84% of them appearing once. General study points: A later analysis showed HLA-associated TCR beta chains outstripping equally common others in clonal expansion. TRBV6-2, TRBV6-3 and some other V segments were excluded as indistinguishable.

CDR3 length equals 14 residues. Per germline, CDR1 SGHTA and CDR2 FQGNSA. The V and J ends lost 5 bases and 5 bases respectively, with 15 bases between them. V gene TRBV7-2 combines with J gene TRBJ1-1; possible D gene TRBD1, 5 bases. This TCR was sampled from a woman aged 40 to 49 in good health and CMV-seronegative. The sequenced sample was PBMCs. The CDR3 nucleotides read TGTGCCAGCAGCCCTGGGGGGGACGCTACTGAAGCTTTCTTT. Amino acids: CASSPGGDATEAFF.